This entry lists 2 T cell receptor beta chains sequenced from one sample in a study of long-term antiretroviral therapy in people with HIV. Survey level was the resolution at which the v3.0 immunoSEQ assay ran. TCRdb's copy holds only in-frame clones and misses some; the assay was immunoSEQ multiplex PCR. The sample has tens of thousands of clones, about 90% seen once. This specimen consisted of unsorted PBMCs, obtained 2 years after starting antiretroviral therapy. The receptors here all came from a man aged 45-65 years with HIV.

V usage is TRBV25-1 and J usage is TRBJ2-1; 7 bases agree with TRBD1. V shed 8 bases, J shed 6 bases, and the junction held 7 bases outside the gene matches. The CDR3 loop spans 13 amino acids. The germline gives CDR1 MGHDK, CDR2 SYGVNS. The CDR3 DNA sequence: TGTGCCAGCTCATGGACAGGTAGCAATGAGCAGTTCTTC. Translating it yields CASSWTGSNEQFF.

This sequence joins TRBV21-1 and TRBJ1-4; the table's D gene call, TRBD1, was not cross checked with the DNA. TRBV21-1 is a documented pseudogene. CDR3 length equals 15 residues. Here the CDR3 reads CASSKSTGVVEKLFF. The CDR3 coding sequence is TGTGCCAGCAGCAAATCGACAGGGGTTGTTGAAAAACTGTTTTTT.